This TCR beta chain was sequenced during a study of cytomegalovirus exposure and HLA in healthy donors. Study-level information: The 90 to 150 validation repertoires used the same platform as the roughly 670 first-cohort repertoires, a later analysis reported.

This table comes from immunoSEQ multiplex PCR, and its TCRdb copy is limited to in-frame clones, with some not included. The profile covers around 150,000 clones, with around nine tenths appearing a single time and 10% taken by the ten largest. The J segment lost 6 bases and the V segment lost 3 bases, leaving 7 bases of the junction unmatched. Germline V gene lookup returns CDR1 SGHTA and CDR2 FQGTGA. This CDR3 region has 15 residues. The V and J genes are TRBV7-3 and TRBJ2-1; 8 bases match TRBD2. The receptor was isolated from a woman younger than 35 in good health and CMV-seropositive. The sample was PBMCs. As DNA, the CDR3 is TGTGCCAGCAGCTTTGGGCCCGGGAGGGTCAATGAGCAGTTCTTC. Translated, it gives CASSFGPGRVNEQFF.